Shown below are 11 T cell receptor beta chains from a single sample sequenced in a study of radiation and T cells in renal cell carcinoma. The sample's time point: blood 4 weeks post-SBRT, at nephrectomy. The sample's treatment: 15 Gy SBRT to primary tumor, nephrectomy 4 weeks later. Sequencing used immunoSEQ multiplex PCR; TCRdb keeps in-frame clones, though not all of them. Found here are 60,000 to 95,000 clones, 75% to 90% of them singletons; the top ten hold more than 2%. The source material was blood, sampled from a patient whose treatment included radiotherapy and nephrectomy. The receptor set was obtained from a woman aged 55-75 years with renal cell carcinoma.

The V gene is TRBV27, the J gene TRBJ2-7; 7 bases match TRBD2. Germline assignment: CDR1 MNHEY and CDR2 SMNVEV (reference sequence). Trimming took 4 bases from V and 0 from J; bases not matched to a gene: 6. This CDR3 has 15 residues. The CDR3, as DNA: TGTGCCAGCAGTTACCCTAGCGGAAGCTCCTACGAGCAGTACTTC. It specifies CASSYPSGSSYEQYF.

V usage is TRBV9 and J usage is TRBJ2-6, with D possibly TRBD2 on 6 matching bases. The germline gives CDR1 SGDLS, CDR2 YYNGEE. V dropped 4 bases and J dropped 10 bases, with 15 bases sitting between them. The CDR3 runs 14 residues. In nucleotides, the CDR3 is TGTGCCAGCAGCCGATCCCCTAGCGTAAACGTCCTGACTTTC. Translated, it gives CASSRSPSVNVLTF.

This chain uses TRBV7-3 with TRBJ2-1, with unresolved D. CDR3 size: 12 residues. Looked up from germline, CDR1 is SGHTA and CDR2 is FQGTGA. The V gene lost 5 bases and the J gene lost 6 bases, with 8 bases spanning the gap. Here the CDR3 reads CASSLDANEQFF. CDR3 coding DNA: TGTGCCAGCAGCCTGGACGCCAATGAGCAGTTCTTC.

This clone has a single count. The chain recombines TRBV14 with TRBJ1-1; the match to TRBD1 covers 10 bases. The CDR3 runs to 17 residues. The V gene end was trimmed by 4 bases and the J gene end by 2 bases; junction bases not matched to a gene: 10. From germline, CDR1 is SGHDN and CDR2 FVKESK. Written as DNA, the CDR3 is TGTGCCAGCAGCCCCTCCGGGACAGGGGCGGTCAACACTGAAGCTTTCTTT. Encoded protein: CASSPSGTGAVNTEAFF. Looking up the rest from reference TRBV14 and TRBJ1-1 gives the full variable domain: EAGVTQFPSHSVIEKGQTVTLRCDPISGHDNLYWYRRVMGKEIKFLLHFVKESKQDESGMPNNRFLAERTGGTYSTLKVQPAELEDSGVYFCASSPSGTGAVNTEAFFGQGTRLTVV.

The gene calls are TRBV28 and TRBJ1-5; D is unresolved. Germline V gene lookup returns CDR1 MDHEN and CDR2 SYDVKM. V gave up 6 bases and J gave up 4 bases, with 10 bases separating them. The CDR3 is 13 residues long. The CDR3 coding sequence is TGTGCCAGCAGGGACGAGACAAATCAGCCCCAGCATTTT. Its translation is CASRDETNQPQHF.

The rearrangement links TRBV11-2 to TRBJ1-2; weak D call: TRBD1 (5 bases). Germline V lookup: CDR1 SGHAT, CDR2 FQNNGV. CDR3 length: 14 amino acids. V shed 7 bases and J shed 3 bases, with 15 bases lying between them. The CDR3 DNA reads as TGTGCCAGCACCCTTCGAGGGGCTGACTATGGCTACACCTTC. It encodes CASTLRGADYGYTF.

The gene calls are TRBV5-6 and TRBJ1-2; D gene unclear. Germline V lookup: CDR1 SGHDT, CDR2 YYEEEE. This CDR3 is 12 amino acids long. The V gene lost 4 bases and the J gene lost 12 bases, with 16 bases spanning the gap. The CDR3 sequence: CASSQPTSTNTF. The CDR3 nucleotides read TGTGCCAGCAGCCAGCCGACATCAACGAACACCTTC.

The chain couples TRBV7-6 to TRBJ2-2; D is perhaps TRBD2 (5 bases). Trimming took 1 base from V and 9 from J, leaving 9 bases between them. Germline V gene sequence: CDR1 SGHVS, CDR2 FNYEAQ. CDR3 length: 13 amino acids. CDR3 residues: CASSLVGSRELFF. The DNA of the CDR3 is TGTGCCAGCAGCTTAGTAGGGAGCCGGGAGCTGTTTTTT.

In this sample, this clone turned up once. The V call is TRBV21-1, the J call TRBJ2-1; TRBD1 was called by the table and not checked on the DNA. TRBV21-1 is flagged as a pseudogene. CDR3 size: 16 residues. The CDR3 spells CASNNRQAKSYNEQFF. In DNA form, the CDR3 reads TGTGCCAGCAATAACAGACAAGCTAAGAGCTACAATGAGCAGTTCTTC.

The CDR3 DNA follows: TGTGCCAGCAGTGACTCGGGGTTAGGGGAGCAGTACTTC. As protein: CASSDSGLGEQYF. The V gene is TRBV6-1, the J gene TRBJ2-7, with a tentative D call TRBD2 (5 bases). The CDR3 totals 13 residues. CDR1 and CDR2 (germline): MNHNS, SASEGT. Trimming cost V 3 bases and J 7 bases, with 13 bases left between them.

This clone was counted a few times. V is TRBV5-5 and J is TRBJ1-1, with D unresolved. The V gene's germline CDR1 is SGHKS and CDR2 YYEKEE (reference sequence). The V end was cut by 2 bases, the J end by 0 bases, with 17 bases between. CDR3 length equals 17 residues. The DNA of the CDR3 is TGTGCCAGCAGCTTAGGGCAAGGAAACGTCATGAACACTGAAGCTTTCTTT. Translated, it gives CASSLGQGNVMNTEAFF.